This note documents a single TCR beta chain sequence. Its specificity is unknown. The method was immunoSEQ multiplex PCR; TCRdb's version includes in-frame clones alone and lacks a portion of them. The table has tens of thousands of clones, approximately 95% seen once. These data originate in a study of brain T cells in children with intractable seizures. General study results and limits: Pre- and post-surgery blood differed in depth, so pre-surgery absences may be undersampling. Viral specificity was inferred only from CDR3 similarity; HCMV serostatus was unknown.

Only cases whose brain tissue showed the highest T cell transcript signatures were sequenced. At least one anti-epileptic drug was given before surgery. The germline gives CDR1 SGHRS, CDR2 YFSETQ. The CDR3 extends over 15 amino acids. The V gene end was trimmed by 4 bases and the J gene end by 3 bases; junction bases not matched to a gene: 7. Here the sequenced sample was peripheral blood, taken at surgery. The source of this sequence is a boy in the first two years of life with focal cortical dysplasia and intractable seizures. This chain links TRBV5-1 with TRBJ1-1; 9 bases align to TRBD1. CDR3 protein: CASSLYGDRDTEAFF. The DNA for the CDR3 is TGCGCCAGCAGCCTCTACGGGGACAGGGACACTGAAGCTTTCTTT.